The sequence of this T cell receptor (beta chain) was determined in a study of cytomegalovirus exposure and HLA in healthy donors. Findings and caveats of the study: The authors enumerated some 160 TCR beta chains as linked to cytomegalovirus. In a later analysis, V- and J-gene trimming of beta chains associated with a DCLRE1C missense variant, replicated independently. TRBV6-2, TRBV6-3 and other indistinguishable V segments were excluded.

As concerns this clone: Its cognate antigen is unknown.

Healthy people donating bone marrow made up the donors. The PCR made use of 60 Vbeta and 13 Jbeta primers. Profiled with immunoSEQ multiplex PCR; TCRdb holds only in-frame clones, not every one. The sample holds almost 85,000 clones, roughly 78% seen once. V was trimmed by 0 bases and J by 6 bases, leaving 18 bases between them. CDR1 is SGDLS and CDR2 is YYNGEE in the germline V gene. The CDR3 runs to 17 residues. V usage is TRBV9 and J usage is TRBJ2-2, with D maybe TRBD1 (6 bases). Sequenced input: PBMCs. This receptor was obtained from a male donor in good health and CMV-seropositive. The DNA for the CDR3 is TGTGCCAGCAGCGTAGTGCCCACAGGGTTGATATCCGGGGAGCTGTTTTTT. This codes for CASSVVPTGLISGELFF.